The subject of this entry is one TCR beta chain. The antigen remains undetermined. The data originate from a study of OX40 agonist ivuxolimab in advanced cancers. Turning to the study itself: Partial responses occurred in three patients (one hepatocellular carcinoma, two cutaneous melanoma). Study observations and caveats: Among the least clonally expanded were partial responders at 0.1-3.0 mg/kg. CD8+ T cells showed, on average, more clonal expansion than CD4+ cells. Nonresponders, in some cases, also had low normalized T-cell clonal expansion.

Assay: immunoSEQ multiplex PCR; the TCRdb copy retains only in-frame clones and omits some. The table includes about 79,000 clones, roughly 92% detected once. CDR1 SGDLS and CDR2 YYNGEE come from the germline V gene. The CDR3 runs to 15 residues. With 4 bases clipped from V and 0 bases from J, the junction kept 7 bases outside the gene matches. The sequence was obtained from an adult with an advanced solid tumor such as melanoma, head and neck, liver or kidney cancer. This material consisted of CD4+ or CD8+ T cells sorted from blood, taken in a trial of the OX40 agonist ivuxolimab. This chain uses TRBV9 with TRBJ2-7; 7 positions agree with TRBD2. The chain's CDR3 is CASSPGGGSSYEQYF. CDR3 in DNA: TGTGCCAGCAGCCCCGGCGGGGGTAGCTCCTACGAGCAGTACTTC. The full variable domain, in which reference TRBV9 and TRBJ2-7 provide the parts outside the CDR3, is DSGVTQTPKHLITATGQRVTLRCSPRSGDLSVYWYQQSLDQGLQFLIQYYNGEERAKGNILERFSAQQFPDLHSELNLSSLELGDSALYFCASSPGGGSSYEQYFGPGTRLTVT.